The 32 T cell receptor beta chains reported below all come from one sample, sequenced in a study of shared clonotypes between healthy human individuals (dated by TCRdb to the early 2020s). Preparation of the library involved the immunoSEQ multiplex PCR assay. TCRdb re-hosts the immuneACCESS table, in-frame sequences only. Its copies lack some clones; in the studies checked, an unresolved V gene accounts for under half of them, and the cause for the rest is not known. The sample table contains over a million clones; only one count was recorded for roughly 74% of them. The top ten hold 0.5% to 0.65% of the sample. The sample consisted of memory CD4+ T cells from PBMCs. Sample cell subset or site, as interpreted from the label and publication: CD45RA-negative fraction. The receptor set was obtained from a man aged 18 to 35 in good health. Some clones in this sample may be carry-over from other donors' samples.

The rearrangement joins TRBV7-3 to TRBJ2-1, with 14 nucleotides matching TRBD2. The V segment lost 1 base and the J segment 7 bases; nucleotides outside the gene matches: 3. The CDR3 totals 16 residues. Germline V gene sequence: CDR1 SGHTA, CDR2 FQGTGA. CDR3 protein: CASSLMGLAGVNEQFF. DNA of the CDR3: TGTGCCAGCAGCTTAATGGGACTAGCGGGAGTAAATGAGCAGTTCTTC.

This sequence joins TRBV6-4 and TRBJ2-3, with 8 bases matching TRBD1. Trimming at V came to 6 bases and at J to 4 bases, leaving 3 bases not matched to a gene. The germline V gene encodes CDR1 MRHNA and CDR2 SNTAGT. The CDR3 is 13 amino acids. The CDR3 region has the DNA TGTGCCAGCAGCGCAGGGGGCGCAGATACGCAGTATTTT. Translation gives CASSAGGADTQYF.

The V and J genes are TRBV15 and TRBJ1-4, with 7 bases matching TRBD1. From germline, CDR1 is LNHNV and CDR2 YYDKDF (reference sequence). The ends lost 1 base at V and 4 bases at J; junction bases unmatched: 3. This CDR3 is 15 amino acids long. The CDR3 sequence: CATSRGDSLNEKLFF. The CDR3 DNA sequence: TGTGCCACCAGCAGAGGGGACAGCCTTAATGAAAAACTGTTTTTT.

The V gene is TRBV29-1, the J gene TRBJ2-3; D is unresolved. V was clipped by 7 bases and J by 2 bases, with 10 bases between them. The CDR3 spans 12 residues. From germline, CDR1 is SQVTM and CDR2 ANQGSEA. DNA for the CDR3: TGCAGCGGTTCGGCTTTCACAGATACGCAGTATTTT. It specifies CSGSAFTDTQYF.

This clone was counted a single time. Distinct nucleotide sequences in the sample also encode this CDR3. In DNA form, the CDR3 reads TGCGCCAGCAGCCGAGACAGAAACAATGAAAAACTGTTTTTT. Residues: CASSRDRNNEKLFF. The chain employs TRBV5-1 and TRBJ1-4; D perhaps matches TRBD1 (5 bases). With 4 bases removed from V and 5 bases from J, the gap between germline ends came to 12 bases. The CDR3 is made up of 14 amino acids. CDR1 is SGHRS and CDR2 is YFSETQ in the germline V gene.

The chain recombines TRBV5-1 with TRBJ1-6, with unresolved D. This CDR3 has 15 amino acids. V was clipped by 0 bases and J by 8 bases, with 12 bases between them. The V gene's germline CDR1 is SGHRS and CDR2 YFSETQ. As DNA, the CDR3 is TGCGCCAGCAGCTTGGCCGCAGCCCTCGATTCACCCCTCCACTTT. Its translation is CASSLAAALDSPLHF. The full variable domain, rest sourced from reference TRBV5-1 and TRBJ1-6, is KAGVTQTPRYLIKTRGQQVTLSCSPISGHRSVSWYQQTPGQGLQFLFEYFSETQRNKGNFPGRFSGRQFSNSRSEMNVSTLELGDSALYLCASSLAAALDSPLHFGNGTRLTVT.

The chain couples TRBV5-1 to TRBJ2-5; 13 bases map to TRBD2. Trimming took 7 bases from V and 4 from J; bases not matched to a gene: 4. The germline CDR1 and CDR2 sequences are SGHRS and YFSETQ. The CDR3 is 14 amino acids. The DNA of the CDR3 is TGCGCCAGCGCCGGACTAGCGGGAGTAGAGACCCAGTACTTC. Residues: CASAGLAGVETQYF.

J is TRBJ1-3 and V is TRBV5-1; D uncertain. Trimming took off 3 bases at V and 0 bases at J, with 13 bases between the two ends. Germline V gene sequence: CDR1 SGHRS, CDR2 YFSETQ. The CDR3 is 16 amino acids. DNA of the CDR3: TGCGCCAGCAGCTCTGGAGCGTCGAGCTCTGGAAACACCATATATTTT. It encodes CASSSGASSSGNTIYF.

The rearrangement links TRBV5-5 to TRBJ2-5; D possibly matches TRBD1 or TRBD2 (6 bases each). Germline V gene data show CDR1 as SGHKS and CDR2 as YYEKEE (reference sequence). CDR3 length equals 15 residues. Trimming shortened V by 0 bases and J by 7 bases, and 16 bases separated the two germline ends. The CDR3, as DNA: TGTGCCAGCAGCTTGGCAGGGGCGGAGGGAAGGACCCAGTACTTC. It specifies CASSLAGAEGRTQYF. Combining the CDR3 with reference TRBV5-5 and TRBJ2-5 gives the whole variable domain DAGVTQSPTHLIKTRGQQVTLRCSPISGHKSVSWYQQVLGQGPQFIFQYYEKEERGRGNFPDRFSARQFPNYSSELNVNALLLGDSALYLCASSLAGAEGRTQYFGPGTRLLVL.

This clone appeared a few times. The genes are TRBV4-1 and TRBJ1-5; 8 nucleotides line up with TRBD1. Germline CDR1 reads MGHRA; CDR2 reads YSYEKL. The CDR3 has 15 amino acids. V lost 2 bases and J lost 6; bases outside the gene matches: 6. CDR3 loop: CASSQHGQGGQPQHF. CDR3 DNA: TGCGCCAGCAGCCAACACGGACAGGGAGGTCAGCCCCAGCATTTT.

CDR3 in amino acids: CASSSMTGGEQYF. Here the CDR3 DNA reads TGTGCCAGCAGCTCCATGACAGGGGGGGAGCAGTACTTC. The rearrangement links TRBV7-6 to TRBJ2-7; TRBD1 agrees at 9 bases. Germline values: CDR1 SGHVS, CDR2 FNYEAQ. V shed 4 bases and J 7 bases; nucleotides not matched to a gene: 5. This CDR3 is built from 13 residues.

This sequence joins TRBV2 and TRBJ2-4; the D gene is possibly TRBD1 (5 bases). The CDR3 is 14 residues long. The V gene's germline CDR1 is SNHLY and CDR2 FYNNEI. Trimming removed 3 bases at V and 5 bases at J, with 11 bases between. The CDR3 spells CASSEQGGENIQYF. CDR3 bases: TGTGCCAGCAGTGAGCAGGGTGGGGAAAACATTCAGTACTTC.

This clone was seen a handful of times. This sequence joins TRBV28 and TRBJ2-3; D is unclear. Trimming cost V 8 bases and J 0 bases, with 21 bases left between them. The germline V gene encodes CDR1 MDHEN and CDR2 SYDVKM. This CDR3 comprises 17 residues. CDR3 nucleotides: TGTGCCAGCCACAGCCAGTACAGCTACTCTAGCACAGATACGCAGTATTTT. The encoded protein is CASHSQYSYSSTDTQYF. Full variable domain (missing parts from reference TRBV28 and TRBJ2-3): DVKVTQSSRYLVKRTGEKVFLECVQDMDHENMFWYRQDPGLGLRLIYFSYDVKMKEKGDIPEGYSVSREKKERFSLILESASTNQTSMYLCASHSQYSYSSTDTQYFGPGTRLTVL.

The chain has TRBV2 and TRBJ1-1; tentative D call: TRBD1 (5 bases). Trimming took off 7 bases at V and 8 bases at J, with 17 bases between the two ends. The CDR3 runs 13 residues. The germline V gene encodes CDR1 SNHLY and CDR2 FYNNEI. CDR3 in DNA: TGTGCCAGCAACGGGCAGGGAGGATCGGAAGCTTTCTTT. Translation gives CASNGQGGSEAFF.

V gene TRBV10-3 combines with J gene TRBJ2-7, with TRBD2 matching over 11 bases. Germline trimming cut 6 bases from V and 6 bases from J; bases unmatched to any gene: 10. Germline lookup yields CDR1 ENHRY and CDR2 SYGVKD. This CDR3 has 15 amino acids. CDR3 sequence reads: CAISKTSGSDSEQYF. The CDR3 nucleotides read TGTGCCATCAGCAAAACTAGCGGGAGTGACTCCGAGCAGTACTTC.

The table lists this clone with a few counts. This chain uses TRBV14 with TRBJ2-6, with D hard to call. The germline V gene encodes CDR1 SGHDN and CDR2 FVKESK. V shed 4 bases and J shed 1 base, with 14 bases lying between them. The CDR3 runs to 17 residues. As DNA, the CDR3 is TGTGCCAGCAGCCGTGGTGAGGCCCTATCTGGGGCCAACGTCCTGACTTTC. Its translation: CASSRGEALSGANVLTF.

The gene calls are TRBV7-2 and TRBJ2-3; D is uncertain. Trimming took 8 bases from V and 2 from J, leaving 8 bases between them. Germline V gene sequence: CDR1 SGHTA, CDR2 FQGNSA. The CDR3 spans 12 residues. CDR3 in DNA: TGTGCCAGCGGATCTCTCACAGATACGCAGTATTTT. It encodes CASGSLTDTQYF.

The DNA of the CDR3 is TGTGCCAGCAGCTTCGGGAAGATCGGCAGCTACAATGAGCAGTTCTTC. Encoded protein: CASSFGKIGSYNEQFF. The genes are TRBV13 and TRBJ2-1, with D tentatively TRBD2 (5 bases). Trimming took 3 bases from V and 3 from J, leaving 15 bases between them. CDR1 PRHDT and CDR2 FYEKMQ come from the germline V gene (reference sequence). This CDR3 has 16 amino acids.

V usage is TRBV7-2 and J usage is TRBJ2-5; D is possibly TRBD1 (5 bases). CDR1 is SGHTA, CDR2 FQGNSA, per germline. This CDR3 is 13 amino acids long. V lost 3 bases and J lost 5, with 10 bases in between. Here the CDR3 reads CASSFRVRETQYF. In DNA form, the CDR3 reads TGTGCCAGCAGCTTCAGGGTTCGGGAGACCCAGTACTTC.

CDR3 coding DNA: TGTGCCAGCACCCCCTTTCGGGCCGACTCCTACAATGAGCAGTTCTTC. This codes for CASTPFRADSYNEQFF. The rearrangement uses TRBV28 and TRBJ2-1; D not certain. The germline V gene encodes CDR1 MDHEN and CDR2 SYDVKM. Trimming pared 7 bases from V and 0 bases from J, leaving 16 bases between. CDR3 size: 16 residues. The full variable domain, rest sourced from reference TRBV28 and TRBJ2-1, is DVKVTQSSRYLVKRTGEKVFLECVQDMDHENMFWYRQDPGLGLRLIYFSYDVKMKEKGDIPEGYSVSREKKERFSLILESASTNQTSMYLCASTPFRADSYNEQFFGPGTRLTVL.

The chain uses TRBV18 and TRBJ2-7; TRBD2 aligns across 10 bases. V was clipped by 8 bases and J by 5 bases; unmatched bases: 12. The CDR3 sequence is 15 residues long. Germline V gene data show CDR1 as KGHSH and CDR2 as LQKENI. For the CDR3, the DNA is TGTGCCAGCACGGAGATAGCGGGAGGAATGAACGAGCAGTACTTC. It translates to CASTEIAGGMNEQYF.

This chain links TRBV6-5 with TRBJ2-7, with D unresolved. The CDR3 spans 13 residues. Trimming took off 2 bases at V and 4 bases at J, with 9 bases between the two ends. Germline values: CDR1 MNHEY, CDR2 SVGAGI. CDR3: CASSYTRDYEQYF. CDR3 nucleotide sequence: TGTGCCAGCAGTTACACGAGAGATTACGAGCAGTACTTC.

This clone was detected only once. The rearrangement joins TRBV5-6 to TRBJ1-2; D unresolved. Trimming took off 1 base at V and 0 bases at J, with 7 bases between the two ends. Germline CDR1 reads SGHDT; CDR2 reads YYEEEE. The CDR3 extends over 14 amino acids. DNA for the CDR3: TGTGCCAGCAGCTTGTATGCAACTAACTATGGCTACACCTTC. This gives the protein CASSLYATNYGYTF. The full variable domain, with the rest looked up from reference TRBV5-6 and TRBJ1-2, is DAGVTQSPTHLIKTRGQQVTLRCSPKSGHDTVSWYQQALGQGPQFIFQYYEEEERQRGNFPDRFSGHQFPNYSSELNVNALLLGDSALYLCASSLYATNYGYTFGSGTRLTVV.

The rearrangement uses TRBV5-8 and TRBJ2-7; D is perhaps TRBD1 (7 bases). CDR1 is SGHTS and CDR2 is YDEGEE in the germline V gene. CDR3 length: 16 amino acids. V dropped 5 bases and J dropped 5 bases, with 23 bases sitting between them. The chain's CDR3 is CASRWQGGAGPDEQYF. For the CDR3, the DNA is TGTGCCAGCAGGTGGCAGGGGGGCGCTGGGCCTGACGAGCAGTACTTC.

V and J are TRBV5-1 and TRBJ1-4, with no clear D. Trimming stripped 7 bases from V and 4 bases from J, with 11 bases between. Germline V gene lookup returns CDR1 SGHRS and CDR2 YFSETQ. This CDR3 spans 13 amino acids. CDR3 DNA: TGCGCCAGCTCTAAGGGAAGTAATGAAAAACTGTTTTTT. Its translation: CASSKGSNEKLFF.

The genes are TRBV6-5 and TRBJ2-7, with 7 bases aligning to TRBD1. V was pared by 7 bases and J by 7 bases, with 4 bases of the junction left unmatched. Germline CDR1 is MNHEY and CDR2 is SVGAGI. CDR3 length equals 11 residues. CDR3 loop: CASMRQGEQYF. The CDR3 DNA follows: TGTGCCAGCATGAGACAGGGAGAGCAGTACTTC.

The genes are TRBV4-1 and TRBJ2-3; D gene uncertain. The CDR3 totals 17 residues. CDR1 is MGHRA and CDR2 is YSYEKL in the germline V gene. V was cut by 5 bases and J by 8 bases, with 26 bases left in between. The DNA for the CDR3 is TGCGCCAGCAGCGAAGCCCCCAGTGCGACCTACCTGGGTACGCAGTATTTT. It specifies CASSEAPSATYLGTQYF.

The chain uses TRBV2 and TRBJ2-2; 8 bases are a match to TRBD2. Germline V lookup: CDR1 SNHLY, CDR2 FYNNEI. The ends lost 1 base at V and 6 bases at J; junction bases unmatched: 7. The CDR3 covers 16 residues. This CDR3 reads CASSEGWTSSPGELFF. The CDR3 DNA reads as TGTGCCAGCAGTGAAGGATGGACTAGCAGTCCCGGGGAGCTGTTTTTT.

This clone is a singleton in its sample. The V call is TRBV5-6, the J call TRBJ2-2; TRBD2 might be the D (6 bases). This CDR3 is built from 15 residues. Between the trimmed V and J ends, which lost 2 bases and 4 bases, there was a span of 12 bases. CDR1 is SGHDT and CDR2 is YYEEEE in the germline V gene. The CDR3 loop is CASSFLGGATGELFF. The CDR3 DNA is TGTGCCAGCAGCTTTCTCGGCGGGGCCACCGGGGAGCTGTTTTTT.

The chain is built from TRBV15 and TRBJ1-5; 10 bases fit TRBD1. The CDR3 length is 20 residues. Germline lookup yields CDR1 LNHNV and CDR2 YYDKDF (reference sequence). V gave up 0 bases and J gave up 2 bases; unmatched junction bases: 13. CDR3 coding DNA: TGTGCCACCAGCAGAGATGGGGGGACAGGGGCGCCTAGGGGCAATCAGCCCCAGCATTTT. Protein sequence: CATSRDGGTGAPRGNQPQHF.

The genes are TRBV7-3 and TRBJ2-1; TRBD1 agrees at 7 bases. This CDR3 region has 14 residues. The trim removed 1 base at V and 10 bases at J, leaving 7 bases unmatched. Germline CDR1 reads SGHTA; CDR2 reads FQGTGA. CDR3 nucleotide sequence: TGTGCCAGCAGCTTAATGAGGACAGGTCAGGAGCAGTTCTTC. This codes for CASSLMRTGQEQFF.

V is TRBV28 and J is TRBJ1-2; D uncertain. Germline assignment: CDR1 MDHEN and CDR2 SYDVKM. V lost 7 bases and J lost 6, with 12 bases in between. The CDR3 runs to 12 residues. The CDR3 loop is CASNGQANGYTF. CDR3 coding DNA: TGTGCCAGCAATGGGCAGGCCAATGGCTACACCTTC.